The source of this TCR beta chain is a study of T cell changes during pregnancy in multiple sclerosis. The CDR3 is 13 residues long. Looked up from germline, CDR1 is WSHSY and CDR2 is SAAADI. Trimming removed 7 bases at V and 4 bases at J, with 13 bases between. TCRdb's copy holds only in-frame clones and misses some; the assay was immunoSEQ multiplex PCR. Seen here are approximately 41,000 clones, 75% to 90% observed once, and the top ten hold 1% to 1.5%. The source is a female donor with multiple sclerosis, enrolled in a pregnancy study. The sample here was CD4+ T cells from peripheral blood mononuclear cells, taken in the first trimester of pregnancy. V and J are TRBV10-2 and TRBJ2-5; a weak D match, TRBD1 (5 bases). CDR3 nucleotides: TGCGCCAGCATCCAGGGCCTCGTAGAGACCCAGTACTTC. Its protein is CASIQGLVETQYF.